This T cell receptor beta chain was retrieved from a study of blood T cell repertoires in COVID-19. Here immunoSEQ multiplex PCR was the method, and the copy in TCRdb shows in-frame clones only, minus some. The repertoire consists of a few hundred thousand clones, with 70% to 90% occurring once and the leading ten covering 5% to 8%. In germline, CDR1 is SGHTA, CDR2 FQGNSA. The CDR3 contains 14 residues. V lost 3 bases and J lost 4; bases outside the gene matches: 3. Exposed volunteers were people who met a COVID-19 case within 2 weeks before study entry. The chain carries TRBV7-2 and TRBJ1-5; 7 nucleotides align to TRBD1. Sequencing was carried out using PBMCs or T cells enriched from blood (not recorded which). This receptor was identified in a woman aged 50 to 60 who had been exposed to COVID-19. This CDR3 reads CASSFPGGNQPQHF. The CDR3, as DNA: TGTGCCAGCAGCTTTCCAGGGGGGAATCAGCCCCAGCATTTT. Combining the CDR3 with reference TRBV7-2 and TRBJ1-5 gives the whole variable domain GAGVSQSPSNKVTEKGKDVELRCDPISGHTALYWYRQSLGQGLEFLIYFQGNSAPDKSGLPSDRFSAERTGGSVSTLTIQRTQQEDSAVYLCASSFPGGNQPQHFGDGTRLSIL.